This T cell receptor beta chain was found in a study of stem cell transplantation in POMP-related autoinflammatory disease. About the study: After transplant, neutrophils and platelets showed 100% graft donor chimerism through one year.

Overall study findings and caveats: In PRAID patients, the number of distinct TRB V-J gene pairings was restricted.

Trimming shortened V by 0 bases and J by 5 bases, and 12 bases separated the two germline ends. The CDR3 has 14 residues. Per germline, CDR1 SGHRS and CDR2 YFSETQ. Libraries were prepared by immunoSEQ multiplex PCR; TCRdb keeps only in-frame clonotypes and omits some of them. The profile covers some 840 clones, with around 75% appearing a single time and roughly 10% taken by the ten largest. A remark on this clone: Antigen unknown.

The input for sequencing was Tregs from PBMCs, taken after stem cell transplantation. The chain carries TRBV5-1 and TRBJ2-7; perhaps TRBD1 as D (6 bases). This sequence was found in a human patient with POMP-related autoinflammation and immune dysregulation (PRAID). A share of the T cells may be of graft donor origin. The CDR3 region has the DNA TGCGCCAGCAGCTTGGCCAGGGGTAACGACGAGCAGTACTTC. This gives the protein CASSLARGNDEQYF.